Below, 20 T cell receptor beta chains from the same sample are listed, as sequenced in a study of blood T cell repertoires in COVID-19. Here immunoSEQ multiplex PCR was the method, and the copy in TCRdb shows in-frame clones only, minus some. Altogether 80,000 or so clones are present, roughly 84% being singletons, with the ten largest covering roughly 9.7%. The source material was peripheral blood. Receptor source: a man aged 60 to 75 with COVID-19, enrolled during active disease.

This clone was picked up a small number of times. The V and J genes are TRBV3-1 (or the pseudogene TRBV3-2) and TRBJ2-7; 11 bases agree with TRBD2. The V gene end was trimmed by 0 bases and the J gene end by 0 bases; junction bases not matched to a gene: 7. Germline CDR1 reads LGHDT; CDR2 reads YNNKEL (reference sequence). The CDR3 spans 18 residues. CDR3 DNA sequence: TGTGCCAGCAGCCAAGATGCGCTAGCGGGAGGACTCTCCTACGAGCAGTACTTC. Translated, it gives CASSQDALAGGLSYEQYF.

CDR3 sequence: CASSPGTAQPQHF. The DNA of the CDR3 is TGTGCCAGTAGTCCGGGGACAGCTCAGCCCCAGCATTTT. The chain employs TRBV19 and TRBJ1-5; 7 nucleotides line up with TRBD1. CDR1 and CDR2 from the germline V gene are LNHDA and SQIVND (reference sequence). This CDR3 region has 13 residues. V lost 5 bases and J lost 6; bases outside the gene matches: 4.

The rearrangement links TRBV24-1 to TRBJ1-4; the match to TRBD1 covers 9 bases. The ends lost 3 bases at V and 4 bases at J; junction bases unmatched: 5. Germline lookup yields CDR1 KGHDR and CDR2 SFDVKD. The length of the CDR3 is 16 residues. CDR3 amino acids: CATSDMRTGDNEKLFF. The CDR3 coding sequence is TGTGCCACCAGTGATATGAGGACAGGGGATAATGAAAAACTGTTTTTT.

The chain has TRBV21-1 and TRBJ2-7; the table names TRBD2, a call not compared with the DNA. TRBV21-1 has pseudogene status. The CDR3 loop spans 18 amino acids. Here the CDR3 reads CASSKYPGLAGTNYEQYF. Written as DNA, the CDR3 is TGTGCCAGCAGCAAATATCCAGGACTAGCGGGGACGAACTACGAGCAGTACTTC.

The genes are TRBV28 and TRBJ1-6; D perhaps matches TRBD1 (6 bases). The V end lost 3 bases, the J end lost 9 bases, and 12 bases lay between the germline ends. The CDR3 covers 14 residues. The germline V gene has CDR1 MDHEN and CDR2 SYDVKM. This CDR3 reads CASSFVSGVSPLHF. The CDR3 region has the DNA TGTGCCAGCAGTTTCGTATCAGGGGTTTCACCCCTCCACTTT.

The rearrangement joins TRBV28 to TRBJ2-2, with 10 nucleotides matching TRBD1. V shed 6 bases and J 7 bases; nucleotides not matched to a gene: 5. This CDR3 has 14 residues. CDR1 is MDHEN, CDR2 SYDVKM, per germline. CDR3 amino acids: CASSPDRGLGELFF. The CDR3 bases are TGTGCCAGCAGCCCTGACAGGGGGCTCGGGGAGCTGTTTTTT.

This chain joins TRBV10-1 and TRBJ1-6, with a possible D match to TRBD1 (6 bases). CDR1 is WNHNN, CDR2 SYGVQD, per germline (reference sequence). Trimming left V 3 bases short and J 6 bases short, with 9 bases between. This CDR3 is built from 14 residues. The chain's CDR3 is CASSDSGANSPLHF. The CDR3 nucleotides are TGCGCCAGCAGTGACTCAGGGGCTAATTCACCCCTCCACTTT.

The chain links TRBV29-1 to TRBJ2-1; 9 bases agree with TRBD2. Trimming at V came to 5 bases and at J to 3 bases, leaving 8 bases not matched to a gene. CDR1 and CDR2 (germline): SQVTM, ANQGSEA. The CDR3 is made up of 15 amino acids. The CDR3 sequence is CSVQPTSGFYNEQFF. The CDR3 DNA sequence: TGCAGCGTTCAACCCACTAGCGGGTTCTACAATGAGCAGTTCTTC.

The CDR3 DNA reads TGCGCCAGCAGTACCACTAGCGGGATCACAGATACGCAGTATTTT. Translating gives CASSTTSGITDTQYF. This chain uses TRBV10-1 with TRBJ2-3, with 10 bases that match TRBD2. The CDR3 extends over 15 amino acids. Germline-derived CDR1 and CDR2 are WNHNN and SYGVQD (reference sequence). J was trimmed by 2 bases and V by 5 bases; bases with no gene match: 4.

The CDR3: CASSLESRDTEAFF. The CDR3 nucleotides read TGCGCCAGCAGCTTGGAATCACGGGACACTGAAGCTTTCTTT. This rearrangement joins TRBV5-1 to TRBJ1-1, with D uncertain. Trimming removed 0 bases from V and 3 bases from J, with 9 bases in between. Germline-derived CDR1 and CDR2 are SGHRS and YFSETQ. The length of the CDR3 is 14 residues.

There are a few counts of this clone. The V and J genes are TRBV11-2 and TRBJ2-1, with TRBD2 as a possible D gene (6 bases). Trimming took off 4 bases at V and 6 bases at J, with 13 bases between the two ends. CDR1 and CDR2 from the germline V gene are SGHAT and FQNNGV. The length of the CDR3 is 14 residues. The CDR3 DNA sequence: TGTGCCAGCAGCTCCCCGGCGGGGAGCAATGAGCAGTTCTTC. Its protein is CASSSPAGSNEQFF.

V usage is TRBV28 and J usage is TRBJ1-1, with D possibly being TRBD1 (6 bases). V lost 5 bases and J lost 2, with 12 bases in between. Germline V gives CDR1 MDHEN, CDR2 SYDVKM. The CDR3 covers 14 residues. Here the CDR3 DNA reads TGTGCCAGCAGTATTGAACAGGGTAACACTGAAGCTTTCTTT. This sequence encodes CASSIEQGNTEAFF.

In this sample, this clone turned up once. The chain carries TRBV29-1 and TRBJ2-3, with TRBD2 matching over 10 bases. Germline V lookup: CDR1 SQVTM, CDR2 ANQGSEA. The CDR3 is made up of 15 amino acids. The ends lost 1 base at V and 1 base at J; junction bases unmatched: 2. The CDR3 loop reads CSVEGTSGGTDTQYF. CDR3 in DNA: TGCAGCGTTGAAGGAACTAGCGGGGGCACAGATACGCAGTATTTT.

The rearrangement joins TRBV12-3 or TRBV12-4 to TRBJ1-2; D is perhaps TRBD1 (5 bases). V dropped 5 bases and J dropped 1 base, with 8 bases sitting between them. The CDR3 extends over 13 amino acids. CDR3 amino acids: CASSTQGNYGYTF. DNA of the CDR3: TGTGCCAGCAGTACGCAGGGTAACTATGGCTACACCTTC.

The J gene is TRBJ1-1, the V gene TRBV2, with TRBD1 as a possible D gene (5 bases). Trimming removed 7 bases at V and 5 bases at J, with 20 bases between. The CDR3 totals 15 residues. Germline loops: CDR1 SNHLY, CDR2 FYNNEI. In DNA form, the CDR3 reads TGTGCCAGCACTACGTTACCTAGGGGAGGTACTGAAGCTTTCTTT. It specifies CASTTLPRGGTEAFF.

The CDR3 protein is CASSYAANNEQFF. In DNA, the CDR3 is TGTGCCAGCAGTTACGCGGCGAACAATGAGCAGTTCTTC. V and J are TRBV6-6 and TRBJ2-1; D is uncertain. The V end was cut by 2 bases, the J end by 5 bases, with 7 bases between. Germline lookup yields CDR1 MNHNY and CDR2 SVGAGI (reference sequence). The CDR3 consists of 13 residues.

The genes are TRBV30 and TRBJ1-1; weak D call: TRBD1 (5 bases). CDR3 size: 13 residues. Germline V lookup: CDR1 GTSNPN, CDR2 SVGIG (reference sequence). Trimming removed 2 bases from V and 10 bases from J, with 17 bases in between. The CDR3 protein is CAWSFGALARAFF. The CDR3 nucleotides are TGTGCCTGGAGTTTTGGGGCCCTCGCGCGAGCTTTCTTT.

The V and J genes are TRBV6-2 or TRBV6-3 and TRBJ1-2; D ambiguous. Per germline, CDR1 MNHEY and CDR2 SVGEGT. V lost 4 bases and J 0 bases, leaving 9 bases between the germline ends. This CDR3 comprises 14 residues. The CDR3 is CASSSTESNYGYTF. CDR3 DNA: TGTGCCAGCAGTTCGACGGAGTCTAACTATGGCTACACCTTC.

The rearrangement joins TRBV3-1 (or the pseudogene TRBV3-2) to TRBJ2-1; 12 bases line up with TRBD2. The CDR3 has 15 amino acids. Looked up from germline, CDR1 is LGHDT and CDR2 is YNNKEL (reference sequence). Germline trimming cut 7 bases from V and 4 bases from J; bases unmatched to any gene: 5. The CDR3 loop reads CASTTSGGPYNEQFF. The DNA of the CDR3 is TGTGCCAGCACCACTAGCGGGGGGCCGTACAATGAGCAGTTCTTC.

The rearrangement uses TRBV28 and TRBJ2-7; D unclear. Germline V gene data show CDR1 as MDHEN and CDR2 as SYDVKM. V lost 7 bases, J lost 6 bases, and 22 bases lay in between. The CDR3 totals 15 residues. The CDR3 is CASTAHHQIRVEQYF. The CDR3 bases are TGTGCCAGCACCGCTCACCATCAAATTCGGGTCGAGCAGTACTTC. The variable domain in full, with the rest retrieved from reference TRBV28 and TRBJ2-7, is DVKVTQSSRYLVKRTGEKVFLECVQDMDHENMFWYRQDPGLGLRLIYFSYDVKMKEKGDIPEGYSVSREKKERFSLILESASTNQTSMYLCASTAHHQIRVEQYFGPGTRLTVT.